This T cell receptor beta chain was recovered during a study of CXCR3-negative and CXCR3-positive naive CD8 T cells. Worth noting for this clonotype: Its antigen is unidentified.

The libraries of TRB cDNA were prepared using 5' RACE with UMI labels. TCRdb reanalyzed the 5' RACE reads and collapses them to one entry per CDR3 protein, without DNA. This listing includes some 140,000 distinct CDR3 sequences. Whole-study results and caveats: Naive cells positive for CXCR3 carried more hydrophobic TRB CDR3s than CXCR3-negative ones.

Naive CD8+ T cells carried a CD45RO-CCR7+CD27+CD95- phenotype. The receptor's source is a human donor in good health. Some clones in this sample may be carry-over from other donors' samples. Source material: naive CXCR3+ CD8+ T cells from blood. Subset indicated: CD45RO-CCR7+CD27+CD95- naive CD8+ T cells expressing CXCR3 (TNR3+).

The CDR3 sequence: CASSLNGERFNEKLFF. The rearrangement uses TRBV5-1 and TRBJ1-4; TCRdb indicates TRBD1, and absent DNA this call remains unverified. Germline CDR1 reads SGHRS; CDR2 reads YFSETQ. The CDR3 contains 16 residues.